The 16 T cell receptor beta chains below all came from one sample that was sequenced in a study of T-cell reconstitution after alpha-beta-depleted transplantation in children. Using unique molecular identifiers, the investigators prepared the TCRbeta library. In TCRdb, the PCR reads were re-called with MiXCR into one record per CDR3 protein. The repertoire holds a few hundred thousand distinct CDR3 sequences, with over 25% as singletons. Sequences were derived from PBMCs, sampled before TCRalphabeta/CD19-depleted stem cell transplant. These receptors all stem from a boy younger than two with Wiskott-Aldrich syndrome, due to receive a stem cell transplant.

The chain uses TRBV27 and TRBJ1-1; D unresolved. CDR1 MNHEY and CDR2 SMNVEV come from the germline V gene (reference sequence). This CDR3 spans 12 amino acids. The V end was cut by 8 bases, the J end by 3 bases, with 10 bases between. CDR3 amino acids: CASQGPYTEAFF. CDR3 DNA: TGTGCCAGCCAAGGACCGTACACTGAAGCTTTCTTT.

The chain joins TRBV7-3 to TRBJ2-1; D is unresolved. The CDR3 loop spans 13 amino acids. Trimming removed 1 base at V and 9 bases at J, with 10 bases between. Germline V gene sequence: CDR1 SGHTA, CDR2 FQGTGA. In DNA, the CDR3 is TGTGCCAGCAGCTTAAAGCAAGGCGTTGAGCAGTTCTTC. Protein: CASSLKQGVEQFF. Filled out from reference TRBV7-3 and TRBJ2-1, the complete variable domain reads GAGVSQTPSNKVTEKGKYVELRCDPISGHTALYWYRQSLGQGPEFLIYFQGTGAADDSGLPNDRFFAVRPEGSVSTLKIQRTERGDSAVYLCASSLKQGVEQFFGPGTRLTVL.

This chain links TRBV28 with TRBJ1-1; D is unresolved. The CDR3 is made up of 14 amino acids. The germline V and J ends were trimmed by 5 bases and 9 bases, with 19 bases remaining between them. CDR1 is MDHEN and CDR2 is SYDVKM in the germline V gene. This CDR3 is CASSGLVRTTQAFF. The CDR3 region has the DNA TGTGCCAGCAGTGGACTGGTACGGACTACCCAAGCTTTCTTT.

This clonotype was picked up a small number of times. The rearrangement links TRBV7-9 to TRBJ2-1, with D perhaps TRBD2 (6 bases). Germline values: CDR1 SEHNR, CDR2 FQNEAQ (reference sequence). This CDR3 has 13 amino acids. Trimming shortened V by 10 bases and J by 3 bases, and 13 bases separated the two germline ends. The CDR3 DNA follows: TGTGCCACCACCGGGACTGGCTACAATGAGCAGTTCTTC. Translating gives CATTGTGYNEQFF.

This clonotype was observed a few times. The chain couples TRBV28 to TRBJ2-2; D may be TRBD1 or TRBD2 (5 bases each). The germline gives CDR1 MDHEN, CDR2 SYDVKM. The CDR3 loop spans 17 amino acids. Between the trimmed V and J ends, which lost 3 bases and 0 bases, there was a span of 14 bases. The CDR3 sequence is CASSLLGDLANTGELFF. CDR3 DNA: TGTGCCAGCAGTTTGCTGGGGGACCTCGCGAACACCGGGGAGCTGTTTTTT.

The rearrangement uses TRBV7-9 and TRBJ2-7; D unresolved. The CDR3 totals 13 residues. V was shortened by 2 bases and J by 2 bases, with 7 bases between the two germline ends. Germline V gene sequence: CDR1 SEHNR, CDR2 FQNEAQ (reference sequence). The CDR3: CASSLSWAYEQYF. CDR3 DNA: TGTGCCAGCAGCTTATCCTGGGCCTACGAGCAGTACTTC.

The chain carries TRBV28 and TRBJ2-1; 11 bases line up with TRBD2. V gave up 6 bases and J gave up 0 bases; unmatched junction bases: 19. Germline loops: CDR1 MDHEN, CDR2 SYDVKM. The CDR3 has 21 amino acids. The CDR3 DNA is TGTGCCAGCAGCCCCGTGTCAGCCCTAGCGGGAGGTCCCTACTCCTACAATGAGCAGTTCTTC. Protein sequence: CASSPVSALAGGPYSYNEQFF.

This clonotype was observed a handful of times. This chain joins TRBV12-3 or TRBV12-4 and TRBJ2-5; D may be TRBD2 (5 bases). The CDR3 runs to 14 residues. The germline V and J ends were trimmed by 5 bases and 5 bases, with 15 bases remaining between them. This CDR3 is CASSNLDPGETQYF. The CDR3 region has the DNA TGTGCCAGCAGTAACCTCGACCCGGGGGAGACCCAGTACTTC.

The sample holds a few counts of this clonotype. CDR3 residues: CASSQRFSGEDTQYF. As DNA, the CDR3 is TGTGCCAGCAGCCAAAGGTTTTCGGGAGAGGATACGCAGTATTTT. The V and J genes are TRBV3-1 and TRBJ2-3; D possibly corresponds to TRBD2 (6 bases). This CDR3 contains 15 residues. V was cut by 2 bases and J by 6 bases, with 15 bases left in between. CDR1 and CDR2 from the germline V gene are LGHDT and YNNKEL (reference sequence).

This sequence joins TRBV7-9 and TRBJ1-6; no definite D call. This CDR3 comprises 16 residues. From germline, CDR1 is SEHNR and CDR2 FQNEAQ (reference sequence). V lost 3 bases to trimming and J lost 0 bases, with 9 bases between them. CDR3 nucleotide sequence: TGTGCCAGCAGCTTTTGGGCGAGCTCCTATAATTCACCCCTCCACTTT. Translated: CASSFWASSYNSPLHF.

The J gene is TRBJ2-1, the V gene TRBV21-1; TRBD2 was called by the table and not checked on the DNA. TRBV21-1 is designated a pseudogene. The CDR3 extends over 17 amino acids. The CDR3 DNA follows: TGTGCCAGCAGCAAAGAGCCAGCGGGCCTTCGATTAGGTGAGCAGTTCTTC. The encoded protein is CASSKEPAGLRLGEQFF.

This clonotype was seen a handful of times. The DNA of the CDR3 is TGTGCCAGCAGTGATCGGGAGGGGGCAGATACGCAGTATTTT. Translated: CASSDREGADTQYF. This chain links TRBV25-1 with TRBJ2-3, with 8 nucleotides matching TRBD2. CDR3 length equals 14 residues. Per germline, CDR1 MGHDK and CDR2 SYGVNS. The V gene end was trimmed by 3 bases and the J gene end by 4 bases; junction bases not matched to a gene: 3. The full variable domain, completed using reference TRBV25-1 and TRBJ2-3, is EADIYQTPRYLVIGTGKKITLECSQTMGHDKMYWYQQDPGMELHLIHYSYGVNSTEKGDLSSESTVSRIRTEHFPLTLESARPSHTSQYLCASSDREGADTQYFGPGTRLTVL.

This clonotype was seen a few times. This rearrangement joins TRBV29-1 to TRBJ2-7; 10 nucleotides align to TRBD2. Trimming took 2 bases from V and 8 from J; bases not matched to a gene: 9. Per germline, CDR1 SQVTM and CDR2 ANQGSEA. The CDR3 runs 14 residues. The CDR3 loop reads CSVERGPSGSQQYF. The DNA of the CDR3 is TGCAGCGTTGAAAGGGGGCCTAGCGGGAGCCAGCAGTACTTC.

The chain links TRBV20-1 to TRBJ2-3; D unresolved. The CDR3 length is 13 residues. With 4 bases removed from V and 4 bases from J, the gap between germline ends came to 12 bases. Germline-derived CDR1 and CDR2 are DFQATT and SNEGSKA (reference sequence). The CDR3 spells CSATKTVADTQYF. The CDR3, as DNA: TGCAGTGCTACTAAAACAGTGGCAGATACGCAGTATTTT.

The chain employs TRBV20-1 and TRBJ2-1; TRBD2 aligns across 12 bases. The CDR3 is 15 residues long. Germline lookup yields CDR1 DFQATT and CDR2 SNEGSKA (reference sequence). The junction had 5 bases not matched to a gene; V was cut back by 4 bases and J by 4 bases. The CDR3 coding sequence is TGCAGTGCTACGAAGACTAGCGGGGGTTACAATGAGCAGTTCTTC. Protein product: CSATKTSGGYNEQFF.

This clonotype was detected once. The rearrangement joins TRBV7-2 to TRBJ1-4; no clear D gene. Germline assignment: CDR1 SGHTA and CDR2 FQGNSA. V lost 0 bases, J lost 13 bases, and 12 bases lay in between. This CDR3 comprises 13 residues. The CDR3 DNA sequence: TGTGCCAGCAGCTTAGCGCTCGGAGGAGGACTGTTTTTT. Translating gives CASSLALGGGLFF.